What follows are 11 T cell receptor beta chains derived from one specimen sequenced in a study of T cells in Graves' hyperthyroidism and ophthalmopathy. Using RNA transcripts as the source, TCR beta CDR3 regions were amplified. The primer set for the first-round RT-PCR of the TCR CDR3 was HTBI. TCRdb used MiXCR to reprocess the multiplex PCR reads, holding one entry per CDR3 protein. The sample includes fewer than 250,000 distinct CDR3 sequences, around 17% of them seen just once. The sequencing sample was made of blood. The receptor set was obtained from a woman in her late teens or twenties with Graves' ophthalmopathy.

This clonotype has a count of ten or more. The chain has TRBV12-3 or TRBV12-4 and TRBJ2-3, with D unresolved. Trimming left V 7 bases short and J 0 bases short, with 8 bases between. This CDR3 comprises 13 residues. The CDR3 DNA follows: TGTGCCAGCACACCTGGGAGCACAGATACGCAGTATTTT. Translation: CASTPGSTDTQYF.

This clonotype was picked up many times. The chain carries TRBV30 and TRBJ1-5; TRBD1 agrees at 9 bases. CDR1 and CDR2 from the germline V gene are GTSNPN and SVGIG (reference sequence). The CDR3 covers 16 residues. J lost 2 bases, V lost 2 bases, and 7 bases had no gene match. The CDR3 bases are TGTGCCTGGAGTCGCCCCAGGACAGGGGGCAATCAGCCCCAGCATTTT. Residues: CAWSRPRTGGNQPQHF.

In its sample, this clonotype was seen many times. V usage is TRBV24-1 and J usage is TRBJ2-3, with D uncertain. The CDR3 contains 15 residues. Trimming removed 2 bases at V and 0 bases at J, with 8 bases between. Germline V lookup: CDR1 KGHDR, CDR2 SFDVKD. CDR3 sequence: CATSDYPGSTDTQYF. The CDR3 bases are TGTGCCACCAGTGATTACCCCGGGAGCACAGATACGCAGTATTTT.

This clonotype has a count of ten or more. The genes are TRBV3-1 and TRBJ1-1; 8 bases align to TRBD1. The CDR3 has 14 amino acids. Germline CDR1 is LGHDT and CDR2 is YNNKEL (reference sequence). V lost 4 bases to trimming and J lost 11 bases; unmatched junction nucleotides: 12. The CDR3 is CASSLTGQGLRAFF. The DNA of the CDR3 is TGTGCCAGCAGCCTTACCGGACAGGGACTTCGGGCTTTCTTT.

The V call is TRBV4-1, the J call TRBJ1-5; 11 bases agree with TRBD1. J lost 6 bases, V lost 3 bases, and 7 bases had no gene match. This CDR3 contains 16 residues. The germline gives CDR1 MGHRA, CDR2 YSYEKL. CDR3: CASSHGQGASAQPQHF. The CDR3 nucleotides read TGCGCCAGCAGCCATGGACAGGGGGCTTCGGCTCAGCCCCAGCATTTT.

The chain's CDR3 is CASSPRMSGRNNEQFF. In DNA, the CDR3 is TGTGCCAGCAGTCCACGGATGAGCGGGAGGAACAATGAGCAGTTCTTC. The J gene is TRBJ2-1, the V gene TRBV28, with 9 bases identical to TRBD2. The CDR3 has 16 residues. In germline, CDR1 is MDHEN, CDR2 SYDVKM. V shed 5 bases and J 5 bases; nucleotides not matched to a gene: 10.

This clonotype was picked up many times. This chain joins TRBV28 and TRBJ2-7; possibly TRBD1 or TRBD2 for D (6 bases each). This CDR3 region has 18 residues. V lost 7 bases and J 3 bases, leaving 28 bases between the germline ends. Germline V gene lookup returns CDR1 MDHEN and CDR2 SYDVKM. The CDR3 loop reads CASTFGRGRGGFYYEQYF. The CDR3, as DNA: TGTGCCAGCACTTTTGGACGGGGGCGGGGAGGATTTTACTACGAGCAGTACTTC.

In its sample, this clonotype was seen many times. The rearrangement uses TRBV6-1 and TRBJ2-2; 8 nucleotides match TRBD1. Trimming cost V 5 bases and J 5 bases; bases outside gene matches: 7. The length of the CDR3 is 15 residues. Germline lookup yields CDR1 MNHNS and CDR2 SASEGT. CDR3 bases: TGTGCCAGCAGTCCGCGGACAGGGTCAACCGGGGAGCTGTTTTTT. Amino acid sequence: CASSPRTGSTGELFF.

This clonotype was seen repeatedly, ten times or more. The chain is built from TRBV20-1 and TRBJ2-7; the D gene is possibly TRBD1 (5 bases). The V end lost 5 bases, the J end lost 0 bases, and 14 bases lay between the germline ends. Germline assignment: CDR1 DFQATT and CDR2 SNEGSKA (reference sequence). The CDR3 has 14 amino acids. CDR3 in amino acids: CSAEGASTSYEQYF. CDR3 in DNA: TGCAGTGCTGAAGGGGCTTCAACCTCCTACGAGCAGTACTTC.

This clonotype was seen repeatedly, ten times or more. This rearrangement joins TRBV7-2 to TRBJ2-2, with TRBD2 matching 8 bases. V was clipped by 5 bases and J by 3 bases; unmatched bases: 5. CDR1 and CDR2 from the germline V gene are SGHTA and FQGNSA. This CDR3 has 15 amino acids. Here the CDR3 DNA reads TGTGCCAGCAGCCCGGGAGGGCGGTACACCGGGGAGCTGTTTTTT. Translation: CASSPGGRYTGELFF.

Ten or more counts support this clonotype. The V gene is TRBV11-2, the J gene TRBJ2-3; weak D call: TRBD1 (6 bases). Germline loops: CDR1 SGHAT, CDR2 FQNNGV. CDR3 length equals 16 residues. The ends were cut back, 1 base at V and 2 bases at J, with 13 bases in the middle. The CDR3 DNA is TGTGCCAGCAGCTTAGCCCCACAGGGTAACACAGATACGCAGTATTTT. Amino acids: CASSLAPQGNTDTQYF. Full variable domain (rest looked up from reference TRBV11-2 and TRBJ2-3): EAGVAQSPRYKIIEKRQSVAFWCNPISGHATLYWYQQILGQGPKLLIQFQNNGVVDDSQLPKDRFSAERLKGVDSTLKIQPAKLEDSAVYLCASSLAPQGNTDTQYFGPGTRLTVL.